Below are 27 T cell receptor beta chains sequenced from a single sample in a study of cytomegalovirus exposure and HLA in healthy donors (dated by TCRdb to about 2017). The library relied on the immunoSEQ multiplex PCR assay. TCRdb retrieved this table from immuneACCESS and kept in-frame rearrangements only. Not all clones are present; in checked studies, unresolved V genes account for under half, and no reason is known for the remainder. The sample table shows a few hundred thousand clones, and roughly 84% are seen once. Of the sample, around 13% is held by the ten largest clones. Sequencing was carried out using PBMCs. The receptors come from a young man in good health and CMV-seropositive.

This clone was found a few times. This rearrangement joins TRBV28 to TRBJ2-5; tentatively, D is TRBD1 or TRBD2 (5 bases each). V was cut by 9 bases and J by 5 bases, with 16 bases left in between. The CDR3 is 13 amino acids. CDR1 and CDR2 from the germline V gene are MDHEN and SYDVKM. The CDR3 is CASTRQRRETQYF. As DNA, the CDR3 is TGTGCCAGTACCAGACAGCGGCGTGAGACCCAGTACTTC.

The chain uses TRBV11-2 and TRBJ2-2; 14 bases agree with TRBD2. The germline V gene encodes CDR1 SGHAT and CDR2 FQNNGV. The CDR3 totals 20 residues. After removal of 0 bases from V and 5 bases from J, the junction contained 11 bases not matched to a gene. The CDR3 sequence is CASSLDLRTSGRTGTGELFF. As DNA, the CDR3 is TGTGCCAGCAGCTTAGATCTCCGGACTAGCGGGAGGACAGGGACCGGGGAGCTGTTTTTT. Using reference TRBV11-2 and TRBJ2-2 for the parts outside the CDR3, the full variable domain is EAGVAQSPRYKIIEKRQSVAFWCNPISGHATLYWYQQILGQGPKLLIQFQNNGVVDDSQLPKDRFSAERLKGVDSTLKIQPAKLEDSAVYLCASSLDLRTSGRTGTGELFFGEGSRLTVL.

This chain connects TRBV4-3 to TRBJ1-2; 7 bases are a match to TRBD1. After removal of 0 bases from V and 2 bases from J, the junction contained 6 bases not matched to a gene. Germline loops: CDR1 LGHNA, CDR2 YSLEER. CDR3 length: 16 residues. The CDR3 loop reads CASSQELAGGNYGYTF. CDR3 nucleotides: TGCGCCAGCAGCCAAGAATTAGCAGGGGGGAACTATGGCTACACCTTC.

V is TRBV19 and J is TRBJ2-2; D not certain. Per the germline V gene, CDR1 is LNHDA and CDR2 is SQIVND (reference sequence). V was shortened by 1 base and J by 6 bases, with 6 bases between the two germline ends. This CDR3 is 13 amino acids long. The CDR3 protein is CASSIAGAGELFF. The CDR3 coding sequence is TGTGCCAGTAGTATAGCTGGGGCCGGGGAGCTGTTTTTT.

This chain links TRBV13 with TRBJ2-7; no firm D call. Trimming cost V 5 bases and J 0 bases, with 14 bases left between them. CDR3 length equals 15 residues. CDR1 PRHDT and CDR2 FYEKMQ come from the germline V gene (reference sequence). In DNA form, the CDR3 reads TGTGCCAGCAGCCGGACCGTTGGGATCTCCTACGAGCAGTACTTC. Residues: CASSRTVGISYEQYF.

The genes are TRBV4-1 and TRBJ1-2; D call uncertain. Trimming cost V 0 bases and J 4 bases, with 6 bases left between them. CDR3 length: 13 amino acids. Germline lookup yields CDR1 MGHRA and CDR2 YSYEKL. CDR3 bases: TGCGCCAGCAGCCAAGAGGTGCTCTATGGCTACACCTTC. Protein product: CASSQEVLYGYTF.

The J gene is TRBJ2-2, the V gene TRBV10-3; TRBD2 aligns across 7 bases. With V trimmed by 4 bases and J by 1 base, 9 bases remained unmatched. The CDR3 totals 17 residues. Per germline, CDR1 ENHRY and CDR2 SYGVKD. The CDR3 DNA reads as TGTGCCATCAGTGGACCCCCTGGCGGGAGGAACACCGGGGAGCTGTTTTTT. It translates to CAISGPPGGRNTGELFF.

The rearrangement joins TRBV13 to TRBJ2-1; D unresolved. This CDR3 region has 11 residues. The V end was cut by 0 bases, the J end by 10 bases, with 4 bases between. Germline V gene lookup returns CDR1 PRHDT and CDR2 FYEKMQ (reference sequence). The CDR3: CASSLGWEQFF. As DNA, the CDR3 is TGTGCCAGCAGCTTAGGTTGGGAGCAGTTCTTC.

This chain joins TRBV6-4 and TRBJ2-7, with D possibly being TRBD2 (6 bases). This CDR3 comprises 14 residues. In germline, CDR1 is MRHNA, CDR2 SNTAGT. V was pared by 8 bases and J by 4 bases, with 18 bases between. CDR3 sequence: CASGWTGEIYEQYF. The CDR3 bases are TGTGCCAGCGGGTGGACGGGAGAAATTTACGAGCAGTACTTC.

This chain uses TRBV6-5 with TRBJ1-2; 10 nucleotides line up with TRBD1. CDR3 length: 15 residues. With 0 bases clipped from V and 4 bases from J, the junction kept 2 bases outside the gene matches. Germline lookup yields CDR1 MNHEY and CDR2 SVGAGI. This CDR3 is CASSYSTGGVYGYTF. The CDR3 DNA is TGTGCCAGCAGTTACTCGACAGGGGGCGTCTATGGCTACACCTTC.

The rearrangement joins TRBV7-8 to TRBJ1-4, with D possibly matching TRBD1 (6 bases). Trimming cost V 1 base and J 5 bases, with 17 bases left between them. The germline V gene encodes CDR1 SGHVS and CDR2 FQNEAQ. The CDR3 length is 17 residues. CDR3 bases: TGTGCCAGCAGCTTAGTTAGTTTAGGAGGGGGAAATGAAAAACTGTTTTTT. Its translation is CASSLVSLGGGNEKLFF.

This clone was found a few times. The chain links TRBV5-4 to TRBJ1-3, with D hard to call. CDR1 is SGHNT, CDR2 YYREEE, per germline (reference sequence). This CDR3 region has 15 residues. Between the trimmed V and J ends, which lost 4 bases and 0 bases, there was a span of 11 bases. In DNA, the CDR3 is TGTGCCAGCAGCCTTCCGGGCAACTCTGGAAACACCATATATTTT. It is translated as CASSLPGNSGNTIYF.

The genes are TRBV7-9 and TRBJ1-2; D uncertain. The CDR3 is made up of 13 amino acids. V lost 0 bases, J lost 4 bases, and 6 bases lay in between. Germline lookup yields CDR1 SEHNR and CDR2 FQNEAQ (reference sequence). The CDR3 region is CASSLADSYGYTF. For the CDR3, the DNA is TGTGCCAGCAGCTTAGCCGATTCCTATGGCTACACCTTC.

This clone has more than one count but fewer than ten. The sample has other DNA sequences that encode this CDR3 too. V usage is TRBV5-4 and J usage is TRBJ2-7; possible D gene TRBD1, 6 bases. This CDR3 has 12 amino acids. Deletions cut 4 bases from V and 3 bases from J, with 8 bases between. The germline gives CDR1 SGHNT, CDR2 YYREEE (reference sequence). In DNA form, the CDR3 reads TGTGCCAGCAGCCCGGACAGCTACGAGCAGTACTTC. It yields the protein CASSPDSYEQYF. The variable domain in full, completed from reference TRBV5-4 and TRBJ2-7, reads ETGVTQSPTHLIKTRGQQVTLRCSSQSGHNTVSWYQQALGQGPQFIFQYYREEENGRGNFPPRFSGLQFPNYSSELNVNALELDDSALYLCASSPDSYEQYFGPGTRLTVT.

This chain uses TRBV2 with TRBJ2-3, with no clear D. This CDR3 is built from 13 residues. Germline V gene lookup returns CDR1 SNHLY and CDR2 FYNNEI. Trimming took off 7 bases at V and 3 bases at J, with 11 bases between the two ends. The CDR3 protein is CASNLARTDTQYF. As DNA, the CDR3 is TGTGCCAGCAACCTTGCACGAACAGATACGCAGTATTTT.

The chain is built from TRBV2 and TRBJ2-4; tentative D call: TRBD1 (5 bases). The V end was cut by 11 bases, the J end by 5 bases, with 13 bases between. The CDR3 has 12 amino acids. CDR1 is SNHLY and CDR2 is FYNNEI in the germline V gene. The CDR3 here is CACGAQQNIQYF. The CDR3 bases are TGTGCCTGTGGGGCTCAGCAAAACATTCAGTACTTC.

The V gene is TRBV7-9, the J gene TRBJ2-5; TRBD2 might be the D (5 bases). V was clipped by 2 bases and J by 3 bases, with 7 bases between them. The CDR3 is 13 amino acids. Germline values: CDR1 SEHNR, CDR2 FQNEAQ (reference sequence). The CDR3 nucleotides are TGTGCCAGCAGCTTAACAGCGGAAGAGACCCAGTACTTC. Its protein is CASSLTAEETQYF.

This chain uses TRBV5-6 with TRBJ2-7, with 8 nucleotides matching TRBD1. Germline V lookup: CDR1 SGHDT, CDR2 YYEEEE. There are 17 residues in the CDR3. The trim removed 4 bases at V and 4 bases at J, leaving 16 bases unmatched. The CDR3 coding sequence is TGTGCCAGCAGCGCCTTAACAGGGGGTCAGACGATTTACGAGCAGTACTTC. Translated: CASSALTGGQTIYEQYF.

This clone appeared once. The chain couples TRBV6-1 to TRBJ2-3; a weak D match, TRBD2 (6 bases). The CDR3 has 16 amino acids. V lost 3 bases and J 4 bases, leaving 17 bases between the germline ends. The germline V gene has CDR1 MNHNS and CDR2 SASEGT. The CDR3 DNA is TGTGCCAGCAGTGATCCCCCGGGAGCGGGCGCAGATACGCAGTATTTT. Protein: CASSDPPGAGADTQYF.

The chain is built from TRBV29-1 and TRBJ2-7; no reliable D call. The CDR3 is 11 amino acids. Germline V gene lookup returns CDR1 SQVTM and CDR2 ANQGSEA. V was trimmed by 4 bases and J by 7 bases, leaving 11 bases between them. CDR3 DNA: TGCAGCGTTGTGGGTCTGGATGAGCAGTACTTC. Encoded protein: CSVVGLDEQYF.

The CDR3 loop is CASSSGLAGGSVFF. As DNA, the CDR3 is TGTGCCAGCAGCTCGGGACTAGCGGGAGGGTCGGTGTTTTTT. The chain joins TRBV7-9 to TRBJ2-2; 16 nucleotides match TRBD2. The CDR3 length is 14 residues. V dropped 4 bases and J dropped 15; count of bases not matched to a gene: 5. Germline CDR1 and CDR2: SEHNR and FQNEAQ (reference sequence).

The rearrangement links TRBV5-5 to TRBJ2-3; the match to TRBD1 covers 7 bases. This CDR3 region has 15 residues. The junction had 8 bases not matched to a gene; V was cut back by 3 bases and J by 4 bases. The germline gives CDR1 SGHKS, CDR2 YYEKEE (reference sequence). The CDR3: CASSSTGVSADTQYF. The CDR3 DNA sequence: TGTGCCAGCAGCTCCACAGGGGTGTCGGCAGATACGCAGTATTTT.

The genes are TRBV27 and TRBJ1-1; D might be TRBD1 (6 bases). Trimming shortened V by 2 bases and J by 0 bases, and 13 bases separated the two germline ends. The CDR3 contains 16 residues. The V gene's germline CDR1 is MNHEY and CDR2 SMNVEV (reference sequence). CDR3 region: CASSLRQGRVNTEAFF. In nucleotides, the CDR3 is TGTGCCAGCAGTTTAAGGCAGGGGAGGGTGAACACTGAAGCTTTCTTT.

The chain has TRBV9 and TRBJ1-1, with a weak D call TRBD1 (6 bases). This CDR3 has 15 amino acids. Trimming removed 0 bases at V and 3 bases at J, with 12 bases between. Germline CDR1 SGDLS, CDR2 YYNGEE. The CDR3 DNA is TGTGCCAGCAGCGTAGCTCCAGGGGAGTACACTGAAGCTTTCTTT. Encoded protein: CASSVAPGEYTEAFF. Supplemented by reference TRBV9 and TRBJ1-1, the full variable domain reads DSGVTQTPKHLITATGQRVTLRCSPRSGDLSVYWYQQSLDQGLQFLIQYYNGEERAKGNILERFSAQQFPDLHSELNLSSLELGDSALYFCASSVAPGEYTEAFFGQGTRLTVV.

V gene TRBV27 combines with J gene TRBJ2-7; TRBD2 matches 10 bases. CDR1 MNHEY and CDR2 SMNVEV come from the germline V gene (reference sequence). Germline trimming cut 3 bases from V and 6 bases from J; bases unmatched to any gene: 5. The CDR3 runs to 14 residues. The CDR3 here is CASSFVLAGGEQYF. Here the CDR3 DNA reads TGTGCCAGCAGTTTTGTCTTAGCGGGAGGCGAGCAGTACTTC.

CDR3 nucleotide sequence: TGTGCCAGCAGACCCAGCGGGGAAGCCTACAATGAGCAGTTCTTC. Protein product: CASRPSGEAYNEQFF. This chain links TRBV6-5 with TRBJ2-1, with TRBD2 identical over 7 bases. The CDR3 spans 15 residues. Germline values: CDR1 MNHEY, CDR2 SVGAGI. V was clipped by 6 bases and J by 2 bases; unmatched bases: 7.

The chain couples TRBV5-1 to TRBJ2-3; 9 nucleotides align to TRBD2. CDR1 and CDR2 from the germline V gene are SGHRS and YFSETQ. The CDR3 length is 15 residues. With 4 bases clipped from V and 2 bases from J, the junction kept 5 bases outside the gene matches. The CDR3 DNA sequence: TGCGCCAGCAGCGCCGGACTAGCGATCACAGATACGCAGTATTTT. This codes for CASSAGLAITDTQYF.